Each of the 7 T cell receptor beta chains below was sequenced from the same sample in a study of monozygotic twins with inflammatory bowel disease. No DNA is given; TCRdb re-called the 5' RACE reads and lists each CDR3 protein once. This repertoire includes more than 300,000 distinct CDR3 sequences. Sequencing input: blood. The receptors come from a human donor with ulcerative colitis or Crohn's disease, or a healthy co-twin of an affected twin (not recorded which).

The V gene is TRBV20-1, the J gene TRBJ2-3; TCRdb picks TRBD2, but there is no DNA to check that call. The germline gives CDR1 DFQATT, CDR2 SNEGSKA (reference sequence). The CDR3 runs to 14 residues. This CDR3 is CSARDRAGTDTQYF.

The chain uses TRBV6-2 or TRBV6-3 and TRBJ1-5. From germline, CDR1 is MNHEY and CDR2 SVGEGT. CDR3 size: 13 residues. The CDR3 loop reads CASHPWGNQPQHF.

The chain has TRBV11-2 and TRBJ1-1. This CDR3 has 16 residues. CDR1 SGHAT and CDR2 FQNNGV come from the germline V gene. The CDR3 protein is CASSQDGSRWNTEAFF.

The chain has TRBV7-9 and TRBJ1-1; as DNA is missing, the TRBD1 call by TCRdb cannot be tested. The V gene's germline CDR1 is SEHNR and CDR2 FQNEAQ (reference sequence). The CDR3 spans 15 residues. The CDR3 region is CASSPRGRENTEAFF.

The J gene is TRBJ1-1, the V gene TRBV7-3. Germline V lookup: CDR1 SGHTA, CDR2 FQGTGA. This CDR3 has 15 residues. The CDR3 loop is CASSLMRVGGTEAFF.

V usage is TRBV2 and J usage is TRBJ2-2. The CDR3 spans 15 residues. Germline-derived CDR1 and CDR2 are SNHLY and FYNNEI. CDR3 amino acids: CATSSGRLYTGELFF.

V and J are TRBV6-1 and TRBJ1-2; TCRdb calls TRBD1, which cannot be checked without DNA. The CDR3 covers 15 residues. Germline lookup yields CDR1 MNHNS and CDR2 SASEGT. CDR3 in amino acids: CAITQAGAANYGYTF.